These 12 T cell receptor beta chains share one sample of origin, sequenced in a study of cytomegalovirus exposure and HLA in healthy donors listed by TCRdb under 2017. The library was made by the immunoSEQ multiplex PCR assay. For the multiplex PCR, a mixture combining 60 forward primers for TCR Vbeta segments and 13 reverse primers for TCR Jbeta segments was used. TCRdb retrieved this table from immuneACCESS and kept in-frame rearrangements only. Not all clones are present; in checked studies, unresolved V genes account for under half, and no reason is known for the remainder. The sample yields some 130,000 clones; approximately 80% were counted once. The ten largest account for over 2% of the sample. The sequenced sample was PBMCs. These receptor sequences come from a man aged 30 to 39 in good health and CMV-seronegative.

The chain is built from TRBV2 and TRBJ2-5, with D possibly matching TRBD2 (6 bases). V lost 5 bases and J lost 0, with 7 bases in between. Looked up from germline, CDR1 is SNHLY and CDR2 is FYNNEI. This CDR3 contains 13 residues. CDR3 region: CASSRDYQETQYF. The CDR3 DNA follows: TGTGCCAGCAGTCGGGACTACCAAGAGACCCAGTACTTC.

This chain connects TRBV7-2 to TRBJ2-3, with D tentatively TRBD2 (6 bases). Trimming took off 6 bases at V and 8 bases at J, with 18 bases between the two ends. Germline loops: CDR1 SGHTA, CDR2 FQGNSA. The CDR3 has 14 residues. The CDR3 DNA reads TGTGCCAGCAGTCCGACCGTGGGAGGAGGTACGCAGTATTTT. Its protein is CASSPTVGGGTQYF. The variable domain in full, with the rest retrieved from reference TRBV7-2 and TRBJ2-3, is GAGVSQSPSNKVTEKGKDVELRCDPISGHTALYWYRQSLGQGLEFLIYFQGNSAPDKSGLPSDRFSAERTGGSVSTLTIQRTQQEDSAVYLCASSPTVGGGTQYFGPGTRLTVL.

This clone was seen only a few times. The V and J genes are TRBV7-2 and TRBJ1-6, with D perhaps TRBD1 (5 bases). The CDR3 extends over 17 amino acids. V lost 2 bases and J 5 bases, leaving 16 bases between the germline ends. Germline CDR1 and CDR2: SGHTA and FQGNSA. The CDR3 loop reads CASSLSSIGHNNSPLHF. DNA of the CDR3: TGTGCCAGCAGCTTAAGTAGTATAGGACACAATAATTCACCCCTCCACTTT. The full variable domain, in which reference TRBV7-2 and TRBJ1-6 provide the parts outside the CDR3, is GAGVSQSPSNKVTEKGKDVELRCDPISGHTALYWYRQSLGQGLEFLIYFQGNSAPDKSGLPSDRFSAERTGGSVSTLTIQRTQQEDSAVYLCASSLSSIGHNNSPLHFGNGTRLTVT.

The V and J genes are TRBV11-2 and TRBJ1-2; D gene uncertain. V was cut by 5 bases and J by 7 bases, with 8 bases left in between. Germline-derived CDR1 and CDR2 are SGHAT and FQNNGV. This CDR3 comprises 11 residues. Written as DNA, the CDR3 is TGTGCCAGCAGCGCCCTAGGTGGCTACACCTTC. Translated: CASSALGGYTF.

This sequence joins TRBV6-5 and TRBJ1-4, with 7 bases lining up with TRBD1. V lost 6 bases and J lost 3; bases outside the gene matches: 7. There are 15 residues in the CDR3. Germline V gene data show CDR1 as MNHEY and CDR2 as SVGAGI. The CDR3 DNA reads TGTGCCAGCAGACCTGACAGGGCCGCTAATGAAAAACTGTTTTTT. It encodes CASRPDRAANEKLFF.

The chain carries TRBV19 and TRBJ2-1; 9 positions match TRBD2. The ends lost 10 bases at V and 6 bases at J; junction bases unmatched: 4. This CDR3 contains 12 residues. The germline V gene encodes CDR1 LNHDA and CDR2 SQIVND (reference sequence). The CDR3 reads CATTSGLNEQFF. CDR3 nucleotides: TGTGCCACTACTAGCGGGCTCAATGAGCAGTTCTTC.

The J gene is TRBJ2-6, the V gene TRBV25-1, with TRBD1 as a possible D gene (6 bases). The germline V and J ends were trimmed by 4 bases and 2 bases, with 9 bases remaining between them. Per the germline V gene, CDR1 is MGHDK and CDR2 is SYGVNS. The CDR3 contains 15 residues. The CDR3 region is CASSVAGAGANVLTF. The CDR3 coding sequence is TGTGCCAGCAGTGTTGCAGGGGCTGGGGCCAACGTCCTGACTTTC.

The chain combines TRBV28 with TRBJ1-2; D ambiguous. The V end was cut by 8 bases, the J end by 6 bases, with 13 bases between. Germline assignment: CDR1 MDHEN and CDR2 SYDVKM. The CDR3 consists of 12 residues. The CDR3, as DNA: TGTGCCAGCGGCGTTGGAGGCCATGGCTACACCTTC. Amino acid sequence: CASGVGGHGYTF.

This clone was detected only once. CDR3 nucleotides: TGTGCCAGTAGTCAGGACACCGGGGAGCTGTTTTTT. The encoded protein is CASSQDTGELFF. J is TRBJ2-2 and V is TRBV19; no definite D call. Trimming removed 5 bases from V and 3 bases from J, with 4 bases in between. This CDR3 contains 12 residues. Germline V gene data show CDR1 as LNHDA and CDR2 as SQIVND (reference sequence). Using reference TRBV19 and TRBJ2-2 for the parts outside the CDR3, the full variable domain is DGGITQSPKYLFRKEGQNVTLSCEQNLNHDAMYWYRQDPGQGLRLIYYSQIVNDFQKGDIAEGYSVSREKKESFPLTVTSAQKNPTAFYLCASSQDTGELFFGEGSRLTVL.

The chain links TRBV11-2 to TRBJ2-3; D gene unclear. Between the trimmed V and J ends, which lost 0 bases and 0 bases, there was a span of 10 bases. Germline assignment: CDR1 SGHAT and CDR2 FQNNGV. The CDR3 length is 16 residues. The CDR3 protein is CASSLDGRPSTDTQYF. As DNA, the CDR3 is TGTGCCAGCAGCTTAGATGGGCGTCCTAGCACAGATACGCAGTATTTT.

The chain links TRBV10-2 to TRBJ2-7; no clear D. Germline CDR1 is WSHSY and CDR2 is SAAADI. With 8 bases removed from V and 0 bases from J, the gap between germline ends came to 8 bases. The length of the CDR3 is 12 residues. The DNA of the CDR3 is TGCGCCAGCCAGGATAGCTCCTACGAGCAGTACTTC. Encoded protein: CASQDSSYEQYF.

The gene calls are TRBV7-8 and TRBJ2-3; 9 bases line up with TRBD2. CDR1 and CDR2 from the germline V gene are SGHVS and FQNEAQ. Unmatched junction bases numbered 10, after V lost 5 bases and J lost 7 bases. This CDR3 spans 15 amino acids. The CDR3 sequence is CASSPQEAGGNTQYF. The DNA of the CDR3 is TGTGCCAGCAGCCCTCAGGAAGCGGGAGGTAATACGCAGTATTTT.